This T cell receptor beta chain was documented in a study of Ad26.COV2.S vaccination and SARS-CoV-2 variants. The wider study: Intramuscular Ad26.COV2.S at 5x10^10 or 1x10^11 viral particles. Study results and limitations: The study found similar non-spike TCR breadth in vaccine and placebo recipients. Individuals receiving vaccine had higher spike-specific TCR breadth than placebo recipients did.

Assay used: immunoSEQ multiplex PCR; TCRdb lists only in-frame clones, some missing. The profile shows a few hundred thousand clones, around 86% of them singletons. J was trimmed by 6 bases and V by 6 bases; bases with no gene match: 11. The CDR3 is 15 amino acids. The germline V gene encodes CDR1 MNHEY and CDR2 SVGAGI. Treatment of the sample: approximately 18 received Ad26.COV2.S at low or high dose, single or two shots; about 5 received placebo; per-sample allocation not given. Samples analyzed were those drawn on day 63 after the first vaccine or placebo injection. SARS-CoV-2 spike from the Wuhan strain was encoded by the vaccine, an Ad26 vector. With regard to this clone: Its antigen remains unidentified.

The sequencing used peripheral blood, collected in a trial of Ad26.COV2.S vaccine versus placebo. V usage is TRBV6-5 and J usage is TRBJ1-1; 9 bases are shared with TRBD1. This receptor was obtained from a person between 18 and 60 years old who received the Ad26.COV2.S COVID-19 vaccine or a placebo. The CDR3 DNA reads TGTGCCAGCAGACGCGTACCGGGACAGGGTCCTGAAGCTTTCTTT. This encodes CASRRVPGQGPEAFF.